This paragraph covers one T cell receptor (beta chain) sequence. This clonotype was detected ten times or more. Its antigen has not been determined. Within one base of it there is no much larger clone, and no base qualities were kept. These data originate in a study of neurological immune-mediated disorders (dated by TCRdb to 2018 to 2020). With regard to the full study: Peripheral blood TCR-beta repertoires from patients with HTLV-I-associated myelopathy (HAM/TSP), patients with multiple sclerosis, and healthy controls were compared in the study using UMI-based sequencing. Longitudinal samples, technical triplicates and paired sorted CD4+ and CD8+ T-cell subsets, alongside PBMC samples, were included among the approximately 99 TCR-beta libraries. The cohort was made up of 68 subjects, consisting of roughly 15 HAM/TSP patients, 34 multiple sclerosis patients and around 20 healthy controls.

The paper's findings and limits, for the study overall: No identical CDR3 amino acid sequences were found to be shared among expanded clones across subjects, suggesting that TCR-beta repertoires were private in all groups. TCR clonal expansion was highest in HAM/TSP patients and lowest in MS patients, with MS patients falling below even healthy controls.

The CDR3 holds 12 amino acids from the cysteine to the phenylalanine. Only CDR3 DNA is held: 36 bases, read in frame from base 1. The junction carries 13 bases between V and J, which are trimmed by 10 bases and 6 bases respectively. Via the germline V gene, CDR1 is ENHRY and CDR2 SYGVKD. cDNA synthesis used template-switch 5'RACE with a primer carrying a 10-nucleotide random unique molecular identifier tagging each TCR transcript. Every sequencing run yielded over 160 million TCR-beta sequences covering 15-18 subjects. Total RNA was extracted with the RNeasy kit. Using the KAPA Real-time Library Amplification kit, TCR-beta VDJ regions were amplified with primers for the TCR constant region and the 5'RACE anchor. Sample indexes and Illumina adaptors were added in a first PCR, after which library yield was increased in a second PCR. After Ampure bead purification, the roughly 650 bp TCR product was size-selected on a 2% E-gel SizeSelection system. Library quality was checked on a Bioanalyzer, concentration was measured with Qubit, and libraries were quantified with the Kapa Library Quantification kit before pooling. An Illumina HiSeq 2500 sequenced the libraries paired-end 2 x 150 bp. To increase sequence diversity, roughly 24-32% phiX was spiked into each library pool. The study's processing was this. The UMI-based MiGEC pipeline processed quality-filtered reads and removed over 75% of raw TCR sequences during error correction. IMGT germline references were used for aligning VDJ genes, and each clonotype was defined as a unique CDR3 amino acid sequence together with its V-J genes. VDJtools evaluated clonal expansion, Shannon diversity and CDR3 relatedness (CalcPairwiseDistances, ClusterSamples); CLCbio workbench built phylogenetic trees. A clone was classed as expanded if it had 8 or more unique UMIs, a cutoff based on coefficient-of-variation modelling across technical triplicates. The public sequencing data were trimmed at Q25 with fastp and processed into clonotypes with MiXCR by TCRdb, which kept only in-frame beta chains. CDR3 protein duplicates are merged, each entry listing the most common genes and DNA. Here the V and J calls rest on TCRdb's processing, not on the authors' analysis. In this sample the table shows about 24,000 distinct CDR3 sequences, about an eighth of which occur a single time. The ten top clones hold 16% of the sample.

Unsorted PBMC libraries were generated from 2 million PBMCs stored in RNAlater at -80 °C until RNA extraction. Peripheral blood was subjected to Ficoll-Hypaque density gradient centrifugation to isolate PBMCs, which were then cryopreserved in liquid nitrogen. Sample: PBMCs. This receptor was identified in a woman aged 40-49 years with HTLV-1-associated myelopathy (HAM/TSP). The chain links TRBV10-3 with TRBJ1-5; TRBD1 is a weak D gene call, 6 bases matching. In nucleotides, the sequence is TGTGCCACCCAGGGGCAAGGTCAGCCCCAGCATTTT. It specifies CATQGQGQPQHF.